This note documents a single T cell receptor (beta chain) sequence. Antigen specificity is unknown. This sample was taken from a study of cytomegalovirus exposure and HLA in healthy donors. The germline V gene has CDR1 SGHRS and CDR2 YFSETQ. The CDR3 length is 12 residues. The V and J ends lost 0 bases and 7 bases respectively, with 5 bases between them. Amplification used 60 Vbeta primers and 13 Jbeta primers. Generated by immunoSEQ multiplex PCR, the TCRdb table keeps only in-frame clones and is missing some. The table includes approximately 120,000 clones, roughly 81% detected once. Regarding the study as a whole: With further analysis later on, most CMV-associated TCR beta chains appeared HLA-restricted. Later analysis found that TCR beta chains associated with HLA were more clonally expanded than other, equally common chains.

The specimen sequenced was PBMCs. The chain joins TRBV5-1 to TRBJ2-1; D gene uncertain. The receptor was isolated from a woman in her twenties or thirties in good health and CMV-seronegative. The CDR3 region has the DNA TGCGCCAGCAGCTTGGTGCTAAATGAGCAGTTCTTC. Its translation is CASSLVLNEQFF.